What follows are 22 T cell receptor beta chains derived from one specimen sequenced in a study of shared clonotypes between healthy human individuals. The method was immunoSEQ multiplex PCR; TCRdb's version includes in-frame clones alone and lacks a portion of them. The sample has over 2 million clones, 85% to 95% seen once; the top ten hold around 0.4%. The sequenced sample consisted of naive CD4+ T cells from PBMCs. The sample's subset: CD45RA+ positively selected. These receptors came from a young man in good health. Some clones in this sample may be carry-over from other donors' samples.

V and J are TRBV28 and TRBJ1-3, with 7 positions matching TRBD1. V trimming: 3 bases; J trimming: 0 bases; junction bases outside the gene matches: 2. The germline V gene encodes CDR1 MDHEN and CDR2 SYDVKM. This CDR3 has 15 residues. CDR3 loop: CASSFWDSSGNTIYF. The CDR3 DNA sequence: TGTGCCAGCAGTTTCTGGGACAGCTCTGGAAACACCATATATTTT.

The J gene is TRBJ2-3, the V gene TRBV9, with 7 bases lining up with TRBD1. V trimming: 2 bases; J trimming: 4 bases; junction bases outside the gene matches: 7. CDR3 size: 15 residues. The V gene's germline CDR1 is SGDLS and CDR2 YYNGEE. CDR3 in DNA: TGTGCCAGCAGCGTCGAGGGGGCGCATGCAGATACGCAGTATTTT. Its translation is CASSVEGAHADTQYF. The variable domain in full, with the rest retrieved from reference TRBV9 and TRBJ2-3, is DSGVTQTPKHLITATGQRVTLRCSPRSGDLSVYWYQQSLDQGLQFLIQYYNGEERAKGNILERFSAQQFPDLHSELNLSSLELGDSALYFCASSVEGAHADTQYFGPGTRLTVL.

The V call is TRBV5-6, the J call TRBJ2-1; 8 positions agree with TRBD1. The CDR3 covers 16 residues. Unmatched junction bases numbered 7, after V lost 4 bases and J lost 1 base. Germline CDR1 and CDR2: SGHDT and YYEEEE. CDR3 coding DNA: TGTGCCAGCAGCCAAAACAGGGGGTCATCCTACAATGAGCAGTTCTTC. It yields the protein CASSQNRGSSYNEQFF.

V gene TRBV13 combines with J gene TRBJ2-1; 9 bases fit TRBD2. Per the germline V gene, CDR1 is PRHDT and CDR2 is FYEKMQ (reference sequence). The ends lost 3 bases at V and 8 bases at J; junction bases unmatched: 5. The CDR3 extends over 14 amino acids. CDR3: CASSFSGSSHEQFF. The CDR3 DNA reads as TGTGCCAGCAGCTTTAGCGGGAGTAGCCATGAGCAGTTCTTC.

The CDR3: CASSEALRSHGYTF. The CDR3 DNA follows: TGTGCCAGCAGTGAAGCGCTCAGGAGCCATGGCTACACCTTC. V gene TRBV6-1 combines with J gene TRBJ1-2; D unclear. CDR1 MNHNS and CDR2 SASEGT come from the germline V gene. The length of the CDR3 is 14 residues. V was cut by 0 bases and J by 6 bases, with 11 bases left in between.

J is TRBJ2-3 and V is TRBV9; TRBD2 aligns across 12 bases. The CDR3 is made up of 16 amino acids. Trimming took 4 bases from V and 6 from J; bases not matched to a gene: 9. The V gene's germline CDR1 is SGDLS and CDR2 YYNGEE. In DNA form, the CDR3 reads TGTGCCAGCAGCAGAGGACTAGCGGGACCCAGTGATACGCAGTATTTT. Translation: CASSRGLAGPSDTQYF.

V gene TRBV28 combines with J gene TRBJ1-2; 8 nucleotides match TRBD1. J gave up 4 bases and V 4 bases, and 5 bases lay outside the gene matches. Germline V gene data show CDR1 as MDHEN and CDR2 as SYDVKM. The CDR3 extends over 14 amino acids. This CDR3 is CASSSGGGGYGYTF. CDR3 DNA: TGTGCCAGCAGTTCAGGGGGCGGGGGCTATGGCTACACCTTC.

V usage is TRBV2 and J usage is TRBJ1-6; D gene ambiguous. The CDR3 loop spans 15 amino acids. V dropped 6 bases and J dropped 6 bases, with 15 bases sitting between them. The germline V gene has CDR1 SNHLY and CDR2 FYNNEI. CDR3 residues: CASSFMRQTNSPLHF. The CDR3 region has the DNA TGTGCCAGCAGCTTTATGCGCCAGACTAATTCACCCCTCCACTTT. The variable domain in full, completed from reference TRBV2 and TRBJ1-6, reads EPEVTQTPSHQVTQMGQEVILRCVPISNHLYFYWYRQILGQKVEFLVSFYNNEISEKSEIFDDQFSVERPDGSNFTLKIRSTKLEDSAMYFCASSFMRQTNSPLHFGNGTRLTVT.

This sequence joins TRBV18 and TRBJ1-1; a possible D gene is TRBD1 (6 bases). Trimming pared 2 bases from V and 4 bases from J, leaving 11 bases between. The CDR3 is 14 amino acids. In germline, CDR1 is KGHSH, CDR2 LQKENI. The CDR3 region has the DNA TGTGCCAGCTCACCAGACAGGAGGTCCACTGAAGCTTTCTTT. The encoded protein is CASSPDRRSTEAFF.

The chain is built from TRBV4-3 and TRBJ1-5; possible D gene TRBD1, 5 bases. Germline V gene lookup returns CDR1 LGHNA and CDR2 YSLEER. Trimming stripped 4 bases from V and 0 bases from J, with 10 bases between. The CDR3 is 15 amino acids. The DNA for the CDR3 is TGCGCCAGCAGCCGAGACAGATATAGCAATCAGCCCCAGCATTTT. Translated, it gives CASSRDRYSNQPQHF.

The CDR3 loop is CASSRGQAPGREKGTDTQYF. In nucleotides, the CDR3 is TGCGCCAGCAGTCGGGGACAGGCACCAGGGCGGGAGAAGGGAACAGATACGCAGTATTTT. The V gene is TRBV23-1, the J gene TRBJ2-3, with D possibly matching TRBD1 (8 bases). TRBV23-1 is identified as an open reading frame with a role that is uncertain. This CDR3 is 20 amino acids long. V shed 4 bases and J shed 3 bases, with 29 bases lying between them.

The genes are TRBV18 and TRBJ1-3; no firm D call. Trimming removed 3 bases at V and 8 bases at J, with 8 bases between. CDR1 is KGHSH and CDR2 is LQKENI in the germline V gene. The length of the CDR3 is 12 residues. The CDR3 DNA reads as TGTGCCAGCTCACCGATCGCGGACACCATATATTTT. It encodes CASSPIADTIYF.

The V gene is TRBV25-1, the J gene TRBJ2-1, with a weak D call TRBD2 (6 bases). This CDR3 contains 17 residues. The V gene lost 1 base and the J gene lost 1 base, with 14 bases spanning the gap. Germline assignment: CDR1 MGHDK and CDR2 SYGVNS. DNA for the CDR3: TGTGCCAGCAGTGAATTTAGAAGCGGGCAATCCTACAATGAGCAGTTCTTC. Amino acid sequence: CASSEFRSGQSYNEQFF. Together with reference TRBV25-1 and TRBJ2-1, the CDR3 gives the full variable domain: EADIYQTPRYLVIGTGKKITLECSQTMGHDKMYWYQQDPGMELHLIHYSYGVNSTEKGDLSSESTVSRIRTEHFPLTLESARPSHTSQYLCASSEFRSGQSYNEQFFGPGTRLTVL.

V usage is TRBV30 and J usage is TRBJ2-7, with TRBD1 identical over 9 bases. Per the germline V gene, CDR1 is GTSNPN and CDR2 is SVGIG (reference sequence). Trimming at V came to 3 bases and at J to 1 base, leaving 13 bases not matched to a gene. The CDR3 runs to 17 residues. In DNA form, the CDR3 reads TGTGCCTGGAGCCTCCCTCTCCCAGGGACAGGGTCCTACGAGCAGTACTTC. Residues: CAWSLPLPGTGSYEQYF.

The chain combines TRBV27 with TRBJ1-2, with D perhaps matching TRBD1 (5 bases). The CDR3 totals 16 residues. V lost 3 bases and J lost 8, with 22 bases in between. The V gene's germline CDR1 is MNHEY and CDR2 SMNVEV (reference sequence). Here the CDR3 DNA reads TGTGCCAGCAGTTTTTGGGGGGAGGGGCATGCGAGAGGCTACACCTTC. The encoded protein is CASSFWGEGHARGYTF.

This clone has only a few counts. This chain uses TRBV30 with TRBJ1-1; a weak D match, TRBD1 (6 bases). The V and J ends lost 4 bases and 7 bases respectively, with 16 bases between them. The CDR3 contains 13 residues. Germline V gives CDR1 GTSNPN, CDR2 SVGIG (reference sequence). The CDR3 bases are TGTGCCTGGATAGGAGGGGGGCTGGGTGAAGCTTTCTTT. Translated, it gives CAWIGGGLGEAFF.

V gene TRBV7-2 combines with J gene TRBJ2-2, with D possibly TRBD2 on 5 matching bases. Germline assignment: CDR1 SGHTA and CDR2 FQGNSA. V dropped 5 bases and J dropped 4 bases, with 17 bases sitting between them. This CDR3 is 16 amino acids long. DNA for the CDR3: TGTGCCAGCAGCCCACGAGCGGTTCGGGGCACCGGGGAGCTGTTTTTT. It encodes CASSPRAVRGTGELFF.

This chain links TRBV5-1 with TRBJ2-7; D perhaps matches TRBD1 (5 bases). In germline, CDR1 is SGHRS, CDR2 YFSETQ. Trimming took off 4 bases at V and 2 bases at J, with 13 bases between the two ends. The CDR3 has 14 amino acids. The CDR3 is CASSGQGAPYEQYF. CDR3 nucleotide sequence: TGCGCCAGCAGCGGCCAGGGCGCACCCTACGAGCAGTACTTC.

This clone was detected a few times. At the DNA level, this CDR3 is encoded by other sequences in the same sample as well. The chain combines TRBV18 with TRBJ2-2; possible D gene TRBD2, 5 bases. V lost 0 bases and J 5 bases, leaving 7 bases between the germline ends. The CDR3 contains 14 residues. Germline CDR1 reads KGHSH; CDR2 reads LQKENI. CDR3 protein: CASSPPEGTGELFF. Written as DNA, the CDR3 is TGTGCCAGCTCACCACCTGAGGGAACCGGGGAGCTGTTTTTT.

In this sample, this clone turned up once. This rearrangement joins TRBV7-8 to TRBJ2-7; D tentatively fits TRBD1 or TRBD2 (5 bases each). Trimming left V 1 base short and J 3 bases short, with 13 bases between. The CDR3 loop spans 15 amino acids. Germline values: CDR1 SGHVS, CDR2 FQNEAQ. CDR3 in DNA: TGTGCCAGCAGCTTAGAGGCAGGGAGAGGCTACGAGCAGTACTTC. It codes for CASSLEAGRGYEQYF.

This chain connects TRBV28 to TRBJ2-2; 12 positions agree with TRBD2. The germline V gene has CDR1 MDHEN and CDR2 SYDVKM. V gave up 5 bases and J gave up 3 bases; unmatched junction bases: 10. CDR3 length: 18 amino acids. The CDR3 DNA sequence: TGTGCCAGCAGTGGGGCTAGCGGGAGGGCCGGGGACACCGGGGAGCTGTTTTTT. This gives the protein CASSGASGRAGDTGELFF.

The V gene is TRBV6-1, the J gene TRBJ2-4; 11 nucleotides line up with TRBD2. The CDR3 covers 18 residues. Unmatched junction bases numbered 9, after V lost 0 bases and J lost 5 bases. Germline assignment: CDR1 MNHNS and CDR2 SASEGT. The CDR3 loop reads CASSEAILAGAGENIQYF. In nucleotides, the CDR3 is TGTGCCAGCAGTGAAGCGATACTAGCGGGAGCTGGGGAAAACATTCAGTACTTC.